A selection of T cell receptor beta chains follows, all from one sample in a study of cytomegalovirus exposure and HLA in healthy donors. Sequencing was performed with immunoSEQ multiplex PCR; in TCRdb, only in-frame clones are kept and a portion is missing. The sample lists about 89,000 clones, approximately 81% occurring once. The sequencing sample was made of PBMCs. These receptors all stem from a woman aged 18-29 years in good health and CMV-seropositive. The CDR3 runs from the conserved cysteine through the conserved F or W. The order of the fields is V gene, J gene, clone size, D gene, CDR3 protein, CDR3 DNA. The D gene is left open where the match is weak. Only some rows state a clone size, as once, few, many or a class for expanded clones.

>TRBV29-1|TRBJ2-5|-|-
CSEQVRSQETQYF
TGCAGCGAACAGGTCAGAAGCCAAGAGACCCAGTACTTC
>TRBV28|TRBJ2-2|once|-
CASSLRGGTGELFF
TGTGCCAGCAGTTTAAGGGGGGGAACCGGGGAGCTGTTTTTT
>TRBV6-1|TRBJ1-5|-|TRBD1
CASSDGTDLQHF
TGTGCCAGCAGTGATGGGACAGACCTCCAGCATTTT
>TRBV5-1|TRBJ2-1|-|TRBD1
CASSSYFPGTGLEQFF
TGCGCCAGCAGCTCGTACTTCCCCGGGACAGGGCTGGAGCAGTTCTTC
>TRBV19|TRBJ2-5|-|TRBD2
CASSIASGGAAQQETQYF
TGTGCCAGTAGTATAGCGAGCGGGGGGGCCGCACAACAAGAGACCCAGTACTTC
>TRBV5-6|TRBJ1-5|-|-
CASSLSGSNQPQHF
TGTGCCAGCAGCTTGTCAGGTAGCAATCAGCCCCAGCATTTT
>TRBV19|TRBJ2-7|-|TRBD1
CASSTTGGLYEQYF
TGTGCCAGTAGTACGACAGGGGGCCTCTACGAGCAGTACTTC
>TRBV25-1|TRBJ1-1|once|-
CASSEFGQAYTEAFF
TGTGCCAGCAGTGAATTTGGACAAGCATACACTGAAGCTTTCTTT
>TRBV9|TRBJ1-6|-|-
CASKPERGPLHF
TGTGCCAGCAAGCCAGAACGGGGACCCCTCCACTTT
>TRBV30|TRBJ2-1|-|-
CAWRGPGGSYNEQFF
TGTGCCTGGAGGGGCCCAGGGGGGTCCTACAATGAGCAGTTCTTC
>TRBV4-3|TRBJ2-1|-|-
CASSQDLAYNEQFF
TGCGCCAGCAGCCAAGATCTAGCCTACAATGAGCAGTTCTTC
>TRBV11-2|TRBJ2-1|-|-
CASSRELVGNEQFF
TGTGCCAGCAGCCGCGAACTAGTTGGCAATGAGCAGTTCTTC
>TRBV18|TRBJ2-2|-|TRBD1
CASSPGQTHGELFF
TGTGCCAGCTCACCGGGACAGACGCACGGGGAGCTGTTTTTT
>TRBV30|TRBJ1-1|few|-
CAWMTYPETEAFF
TGTGCCTGGATGACGTACCCGGAGACTGAAGCTTTCTTT
>TRBV7-8|TRBJ2-1|-|TRBD2
CASSLERGGYNEQFF
TGTGCCAGCAGCTTAGAGCGGGGGGGCTACAATGAGCAGTTCTTC
>TRBV6-5|TRBJ2-7|few|TRBD1
CASSPDRGHEQYF
TGTGCCAGCAGCCCCGACAGGGGGCACGAGCAGTACTTC
>TRBV11-2|TRBJ2-7|-|TRBD1
CASTTHPRRDRHYEQYF
TGTGCCAGCACCACCCATCCCCGCCGGGACAGGCACTACGAGCAGTACTTC
>TRBV10-1|TRBJ1-1|few|TRBD1
CASSDSEWTGATEAFF
TGCGCCAGCAGTGATTCGGAGTGGACAGGCGCCACTGAAGCTTTCTTT
>TRBV30|TRBJ1-6|-|-
CAWKDTYNSPLHF
TGTGCCTGGAAGGACACCTATAATTCACCCCTCCACTTT
>TRBV28|TRBJ2-3|-|-
CASRPTGTSTDTQYF
TGTGCCAGCAGACCAACCGGGACTAGCACAGATACGCAGTATTTT
>TRBV6-1|TRBJ2-2|-|-
CASRAAGELFF
TGTGCCAGCAGGGCCGCCGGGGAGCTGTTTTTT
>TRBV10-3|TRBJ1-1|-|TRBD1
CAISESDRVGTEAFF
TGTGCCATCAGTGAGTCCGACAGGGTTGGCACTGAAGCTTTCTTT
>TRBV9|TRBJ2-5|-|TRBD1
CASSVGQGVSETQYF
TGTGCCAGCAGCGTAGGACAGGGGGTGAGCGAGACCCAGTACTTC
>TRBV2|TRBJ1-1|-|TRBD1
CASSEMAGGLLSFF
TGTGCCAGCAGTGAAATGGCAGGGGGCCTGTTATCTTTCTTT
>TRBV28|TRBJ1-2|-|-
CASSLPTAFYGYTF
TGTGCCAGCAGTTTACCGACAGCCTTCTATGGCTACACCTTC
>TRBV28|TRBJ2-2|-|-
CASGSGRTTGELFF
TGTGCCAGCGGGTCGGGAAGGACCACCGGGGAGCTGTTTTTT
>TRBV7-2|TRBJ2-7|-|-
CASSLAQGPYEQYF
TGTGCCAGCAGCTTAGCGCAGGGTCCCTACGAGCAGTACTTC
>TRBV5-1|TRBJ1-1|-|-
CASSLVRGNTEAFF
TGCGCCAGCAGCTTGGTCAGGGGGAACACTGAAGCTTTCTTT
>TRBV7-9|TRBJ1-2|few|TRBD1
CASFFRDRINYGYTF
TGTGCCAGCTTTTTCCGGGACAGGATAAACTATGGCTACACCTTC
>TRBV28|TRBJ1-1|-|-
CASNPGDTEAFF
TGTGCCAGCAATCCGGGTGATACTGAAGCTTTCTTT
>TRBV7-9|TRBJ1-2|-|TRBD1
CASSSGQGASNYGYTF
TGTGCCAGCAGCTCGGGACAGGGGGCGTCTAACTATGGCTACACCTTC
>TRBV4-1|TRBJ1-1|-|-
CASSQDGRNTEAFF
TGCGCCAGCAGCCAAGATGGCAGGAACACTGAAGCTTTCTTT
>TRBV7-6|TRBJ1-6|few|-
CASSSAEITYNSPLHF
TGTGCCAGCAGCTCCGCGGAGATCACATATAATTCACCCCTCCACTTT
>TRBV7-6|TRBJ1-5|few|-
CASSLAGGGNQPQHF
TGTGCCAGCAGCTTAGCGGGGGGAGGCAATCAGCCCCAGCATTTT
>TRBV11-3|TRBJ2-2|-|TRBD1
CASSPGQGANTGELFF
TGTGCCAGCAGCCCCGGACAGGGGGCGAACACCGGGGAGCTGTTTTTT
>TRBV5-4|TRBJ2-7|-|-
CASSPRGGGGPSYEQYF
TGTGCCAGCAGCCCAAGGGGGGGCGGGGGACCCTCCTACGAGCAGTACTTC
>TRBV9|TRBJ2-5|-|TRBD2
CASSVEGRGARETQYF
TGTGCCAGCAGCGTAGAGGGGCGGGGGGCGCGAGAGACCCAGTACTTC